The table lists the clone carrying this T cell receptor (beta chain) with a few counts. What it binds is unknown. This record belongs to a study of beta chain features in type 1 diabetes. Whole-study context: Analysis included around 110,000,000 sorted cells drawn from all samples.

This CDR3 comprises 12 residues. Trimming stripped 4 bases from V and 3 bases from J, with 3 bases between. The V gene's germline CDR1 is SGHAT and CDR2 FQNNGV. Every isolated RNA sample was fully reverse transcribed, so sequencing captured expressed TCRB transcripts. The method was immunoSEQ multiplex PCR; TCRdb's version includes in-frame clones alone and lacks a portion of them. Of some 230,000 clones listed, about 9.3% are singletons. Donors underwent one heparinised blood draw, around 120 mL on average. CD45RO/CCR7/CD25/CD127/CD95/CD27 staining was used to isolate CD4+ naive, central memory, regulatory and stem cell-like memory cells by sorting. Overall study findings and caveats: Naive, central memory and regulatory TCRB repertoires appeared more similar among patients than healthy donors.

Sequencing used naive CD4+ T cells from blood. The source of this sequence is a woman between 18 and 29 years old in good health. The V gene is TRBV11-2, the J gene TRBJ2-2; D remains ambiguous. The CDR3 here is CASSSYTGELFF. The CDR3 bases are TGTGCCAGCAGCTCTTACACCGGGGAGCTGTTTTTT.